The source of this T cell receptor (beta chain) is a study of shared clonotypes between healthy human individuals. Study-wide results and limits: In contrast to clonotypes shared by all four donors, non-shared clonotypes had lower generation probabilities.

CD45RA+ naive and CD45RA-negative memory subsets were separated from CD4+ cells. This clone is a singleton in its sample. Its antigen is undetermined. Distinct nucleotide sequences in the sample also encode this CDR3. In the original processing: Filtering differed, since immunoSEQ gave only junction sequences and no quality scores. The data were produced by immunoSEQ multiplex PCR, yet TCRdb's version contains in-frame clones alone and is incomplete. V and J calls plus clone size are reproduced from that table; the DNA served to infer D and trimming. The sample has about 2.4 million clones, more than 80% seen once. This CDR3 contains 13 residues. CDR1 SGHDT and CDR2 YYEEEE come from the germline V gene. The germline V and J ends were trimmed by 5 bases and 5 bases, with 8 bases remaining between them.

Sequenced material: naive CD4+ T cells sorted from blood. Subset of the sample: CD45RA+ positively selected. J is TRBJ1-6 and V is TRBV5-6; D unresolved. This TCR derives from a man between 18 and 29 years old in good health. The CDR3, as DNA: TGTGCCAGCAGTATCCGAAATAATTCACCCCTCCACTTT. Protein sequence: CASSIRNNSPLHF.